The rows below give T cell receptor beta chains drawn from one sample of a study of naive and memory T cell subsets. MiXCR, run by TCRdb on the UMI-ligation and nested PCR reads, gives a single entry per CDR3 protein. The sample carries about 150,000 distinct CDR3 sequences, under 25% recorded once. Input material: naive CD4+ T cells from blood. These receptor sequences come from a human donor in good health. The CDR3 runs from the conserved cysteine through the conserved F or W. D genes are given only for firm matches. Clone size appears in some rows only: once, few, many, or a class for an expanded clone.

V,D,size,J,CDR3,DNA
TRBV12-5,.,.,TRBJ2-1,CASGPGGNYNEQFF,TGTGCTAGTGGCCCAGGCGGGAACTACAATGAGCAGTTCTTC
TRBV6-5,.,.,TRBJ2-1,CASSSSGLNEQFF,TGTGCCAGCAGTTCATCGGGCCTAAATGAGCAGTTCTTC
TRBV20-1,.,few,TRBJ1-2,CSAGDTGYTF,TGCAGTGCTGGGGACACTGGCTACACCTTC
TRBV7-2,.,.,TRBJ1-5,CASSLTGLINQPQHF,TGTGCCAGCAGCTTGACAGGACTTATCAATCAGCCCCAGCATTTT
TRBV12-3/TRBV12-4,.,.,TRBJ1-1,CASSLSSEAFF,TGTGCCAGCAGTTTGTCTTCTGAAGCTTTCTTT
TRBV28,.,.,TRBJ1-3,CASSLARQPSGNTIYF,TGTGCCAGCAGTTTAGCGCGACAGCCATCTGGAAACACCATATATTTT
TRBV12-3/TRBV12-4,TRBD1,few,TRBJ2-6,CASSFLQGAGANVLTF,TGTGCCAGCAGTTTTTTACAGGGGGCTGGGGCCAACGTCCTGACTTTC
TRBV28,TRBD1,.,TRBJ1-2,CASSEDRFYGYTF,TGTGCCAGCAGTGAGGACAGGTTCTATGGCTACACCTTC
TRBV3-1,TRBD2,few,TRBJ2-1,CASSHPRGSGSNLYNEQFF,TGTGCCAGCAGCCACCCGAGGGGTAGCGGGAGCAATTTGTACAATGAGCAGTTCTTC
TRBV10-3,.,.,TRBJ1-6,CAIRPLDSYNSPLHF,TGTGCCATCAGACCATTAGACAGTTATAATTCACCCCTCCACTTT
TRBV12-3/TRBV12-4,TRBD2,.,TRBJ2-7,CASSLKLSGLAGGEQYF,TGTGCCAGCAGTTTAAAGCTATCGGGACTAGCGGGAGGCGAGCAGTACTTC
TRBV6-5,.,many,TRBJ2-1,CASSSRGNNEQFF,TGTGCCAGCAGTTCCCGGGGGAACAATGAGCAGTTCTTC
TRBV28,.,once,TRBJ2-2,CASSLRTALNTGELFF,TGTGCCAGCAGTTTAAGGACAGCCTTGAACACCGGGGAGCTGTTTTTT
TRBV5-1,TRBD2,many,TRBJ2-1,CASSRYGGTEQFF,TGCGCCAGCAGCCGATACGGGGGGACTGAGCAGTTCTTC
TRBV4-2,TRBD2,.,TRBJ2-7,CASSPATSLGDEQYF,TGTGCCAGCAGCCCAGCGACTAGCTTGGGCGACGAGCAGTACTTC
TRBV27,TRBD2,.,TRBJ2-7,CASSNSGSPSYEQYF,TGTGCCAGCAGTAATAGCGGGAGCCCCTCCTACGAGCAGTACTTC
TRBV10-3,.,.,TRBJ1-1,CAIRSEPSNTEAFF,TGTGCCATCAGATCGGAGCCCTCGAACACTGAAGCTTTCTTT
TRBV28,.,.,TRBJ2-5,CASSRRQALETQYF,TGTGCCAGCAGCCGACGCCAGGCGCTGGAGACCCAGTACTTC
TRBV28,.,.,TRBJ2-6,CASHSVSGANVLTF,TGTGCCAGCCACAGTGTCTCTGGGGCCAACGTCCTGACTTTC
TRBV4-3,.,many,TRBJ2-1,CASSQPGPSRNEQFF,TGCGCCAGCAGCCAACCGGGACCATCGCGCAATGAGCAGTTCTTC
TRBV7-9,.,few,TRBJ2-7,CASSATGTNYEQYF,TGTGCCAGCAGCGCAACCGGGACAAACTACGAGCAGTACTTC
TRBV7-3,.,few,TRBJ2-5,CASSLTSLVKETQYF,TGTGCCAGCAGCTTAACGTCCCTAGTTAAAGAGACCCAGTACTTC
TRBV25-1,.,few,TRBJ2-5,CASSDYLGETQYF,TGTGCCAGCAGTGATTATTTGGGAGAGACCCAGTACTTC
TRBV28,TRBD1,many,TRBJ2-7,CASSLPPGQGPEQYF,TGTGCCAGCAGTCTACCCCCGGGACAGGGACCCGAGCAGTACTTC
TRBV28,.,few,TRBJ2-2,CASSSSWVANTGELFF,.
TRBV3-1,.,many,TRBJ2-1,CASSFAGKVHEQFF,TGTGCCAGCAGCTTTGCCGGGAAGGTGCATGAGCAGTTCTTC
TRBV5-1,TRBD2,.,TRBJ2-1,CASSSLSGRANEQFF,TGCGCCAGCAGCTCCCTGAGCGGGAGGGCCAATGAGCAGTTCTTC
TRBV28,.,.,TRBJ1-1,CASSAAQNTEAFF,TGTGCCAGCAGTGCCGCCCAGAACACTGAAGCTTTCTTT
TRBV7-8,TRBD1,.,TRBJ2-1,CASRRQGAAYNEQFF,TGTGCCAGCAGGAGACAGGGGGCTGCCTACAATGAGCAGTTCTTC
TRBV29-1,.,few,TRBJ1-1,CSAMATMVRTEAFF,TGCAGCGCGATGGCAACCATGGTTCGGACTGAAGCTTTCTTT
TRBV29-1,.,.,TRBJ1-5,CSVLQGSGNQPQHF,TGCAGCGTCCTACAGGGATCTGGCAATCAGCCCCAGCATTTT
TRBV4-1,.,few,TRBJ2-7,CASSQGHSPRKEQYF,TGCGCCAGCAGCCAAGGGCACTCACCGAGGAAAGAGCAGTACTTC
TRBV14,TRBD2,few,TRBJ2-1,CASSRPGLAGFGGTNEQFF,TGTGCCAGCAGCCGGCCGGGACTAGCGGGATTTGGAGGTACCAATGAGCAGTTCTTC
TRBV21-1,.,few,TRBJ2-5,CASRGERDYQETQYF,TGTGCCAGCAGGGGGGAGCGGGACTACCAAGAGACCCAGTACTTC
TRBV6-2/TRBV6-3,TRBD2,few,TRBJ2-7,CASRRLAREQYF,TGTGCCAGCAGACGACTAGCAAGGGAGCAGTACTTC
TRBV10-3,TRBD1,few,TRBJ1-2,CAISAGQLGYTF,TGTGCCATCAGTGCGGGACAGCTTGGCTACACCTTC
TRBV7-3,.,many,TRBJ2-7,CASSLGRGYEQYF,TGTGCCAGCAGCTTAGGCCGGGGCTACGAGCAGTACTTC
TRBV5-1,.,few,TRBJ2-7,CASSLVTGSYEQYF,TGCGCCAGCAGCTTGGTTACCGGATCCTACGAGCAGTACTTC
TRBV19,.,.,TRBJ1-5,CASSWLGTHQPQHF,TGTGCCAGTAGTTGGTTAGGGACACACCAGCCCCAGCATTTT
TRBV24-1,.,once,TRBJ2-1,CATSDLSLYEQFF,TGTGCCACCAGTGATTTGAGTCTCTATGAGCAGTTCTTC
TRBV20-1,.,.,TRBJ2-1,CSRVGGYNEQFF,TGCAGCCGGGTAGGAGGGTACAATGAGCAGTTCTTC
TRBV9,.,.,TRBJ2-1,CASSASFQGSSYNEQFF,TGTGCCAGCAGCGCTAGTTTTCAGGGGAGCTCCTACAATGAGCAGTTCTTC
TRBV18,.,few,TRBJ1-1,CASSTDSGTEAFF,TGTGCCAGCTCGACGGACAGCGGGACTGAAGCTTTCTTT
TRBV6-6,TRBD2,few,TRBJ2-1,CASSKTSGSTNEQFF,TGTGCCAGCAGTAAGACTAGCGGGAGTACCAATGAGCAGTTCTTC
TRBV7-9,TRBD2,many,TRBJ2-5,CASSRDIWGGGQETQYF,TGTGCCAGCAGCCGTGACATTTGGGGGGGAGGCCAAGAGACCCAGTACTTC
TRBV27,.,few,TRBJ1-2,CASSFEKGDGYTF,TGTGCCAGCAGTTTTGAGAAGGGTGATGGCTACACCTTC
TRBV5-6,.,few,TRBJ1-1,CASSFGYEAFF,TGTGCCAGCAGCTTTGGGTATGAAGCTTTCTTT
TRBV6-2/TRBV6-3,TRBD2,.,TRBJ2-7,CASSYRSGRQPYEQYF,TGTGCCAGCAGTTACCGTAGCGGGAGGCAACCCTACGAGCAGTACTTC
TRBV12-3/TRBV12-4,TRBD1,.,TRBJ2-1,CASSRWTGSGEQFF,TGTGCCAGCAGTCGATGGACAGGATCGGGTGAGCAGTTCTTC
TRBV20-1,.,.,TRBJ1-5,CSAREGGFNQPQHF,TGCAGTGCTAGGGAGGGAGGTTTCAATCAGCCCCAGCATTTT